This section outlines one TCR beta chain sequence together with its context. Antigen unknown. The sample originates from a study of long-term antiretroviral therapy in people with HIV. Study-wide findings and caveats: All time points showed a repertoire dominated by clones expanded before ART. Documentation of ART adherence, viral resistance or therapy changes was absent. When set beside controls, HIV repertoires had CDR3 length ranges that were narrower.

Running of the v3.0 immunoSEQ assay took place at survey level. Clones were sequenced by immunoSEQ multiplex PCR, and TCRdb holds only the in-frame ones, with some missing. Here the sample spans about 42,000 clones, about 89% being singletons. This sequence originates from a woman between 50 and 59 years old with HIV. The source was unsorted PBMCs, collected 0.1 years before starting antiretroviral therapy.

As DNA, the CDR3 is TGTGCCAGCAGTGTACGACAGGATAGTGGCTACACCTTC. It is translated as CASSVRQDSGYTF. The J gene is TRBJ1-2, the V gene TRBV2, with D possibly being TRBD1 (6 bases). The ends were cut back, 4 bases at V and 7 bases at J, with 13 bases in the middle. Germline V CDR1 and CDR2: SNHLY, FYNNEI. The CDR3 length is 13 residues.